This is a list of T cell receptor beta chains from one sample in a study of Tregs in tolerant kidney transplant recipients. TCRdb keeps only in-frame clones here, not all; method: immunoSEQ multiplex PCR. The sample comprises roughly 250,000 clones, approximately 84% of which are singletons, and about 0.68% rests with the top ten. The source material was CD4+ T cells from blood. The receptor source for this set is a human donor in good health. CDR3s include the opening cysteine and the closing phenylalanine or tryptophan. A D gene is named only where the DNA matches it firmly. Not all rows give a size; the values are once, few, many and, for expanded clones, a class.

J gene | V gene | clone size | D gene | CDR3 DNA | CDR3 protein
TRBJ2-3 | TRBV14 | - | - | TGTGCCAGCAGCCGTCGATCCAGGATGGGTGGGACGCAGTATTTT | CASSRRSRMGGTQYF
TRBJ2-5 | TRBV5-4 | - | TRBD1 | TGTGCCAGCAGCTTGGTAGGGGGCGCGGGTAGCCTTCCATTTCAAGAGACCCAGTACTTC | CASSLVGGAGSLPFQETQYF
TRBJ2-2 | TRBV11-2 | few | - | TGTGCCAGCACCCCGCGGGTCAGAGAGAACACCGGGGAGCTGTTTTTT | CASTPRVRENTGELFF
TRBJ2-7 | TRBV6-5 | - | TRBD2 | TGTGCCAGCGGACTAGCGGGAGATTCCTACGAGCAGTACTTC | CASGLAGDSYEQYF
TRBJ2-2 | TRBV12-5 | - | - | TGTGCTAGTGGTTTTGGCGCCGGGGAGCTGTTTTTT | CASGFGAGELFF
TRBJ2-3 | TRBV28 | - | TRBD1 | TGTGCCAGCAGCACGACAGGGGGCATAGATACGCAGTATTTT | CASSTTGGIDTQYF
TRBJ2-1 | TRBV2 | - | TRBD2 | TGTGCCAGCAAAAAAACAAGCGGGGGGCTCCTTGTTCCGTTCTTC | CASKKTSGGLLVPFF
TRBJ2-3 | TRBV30 | few | TRBD2 | TGTGCCTGGAGGATGTGGGGGCTAGCGGGGGGTGCCACCTACACAGATACGCAGTATTTT | CAWRMWGLAGGATYTDTQYF
TRBJ1-5 | TRBV6-1 | - | - | TGTGCCGGTTCACCGGGGTTTGGGCAGCCCCAGCATTTT | CAGSPGFGQPQHF
TRBJ1-3 | TRBV6-5 | - | - | TGTGCCAGCAGTCCTGGGGTTGTTTCTGGAAACACCATATATTTT | CASSPGVVSGNTIYF
TRBJ2-3 | TRBV5-1 | - | TRBD2 | TGCGCCAGCAGCTTGGCCCCCGGGACTAGCAGCCCCTACACAGATACGCAGTATTTT | CASSLAPGTSSPYTDTQYF
TRBJ2-7 | TRBV5-1 | few | - | TGCGCCAGCAGTCCCCGAGGGGGGGCTTCGTACGAGCAGTACTTC | CASSPRGGASYEQYF
TRBJ2-7 | TRBV28 | few | - | TGTGCCAGCAGTTCGGGGCAGTCACCCTACGAGCAGTACTTC | CASSSGQSPYEQYF
TRBJ2-7 | TRBV10-2 | - | - | TGCGCCAGCAGTGGGTCACAGGGTGCCTACGAGCAGTACTTC | CASSGSQGAYEQYF
TRBJ1-5 | TRBV4-1 | - | - | TGCGCCAGCAGCCAAGTCCGGGATCAGCCCCAGCATTTT | CASSQVRDQPQHF
TRBJ2-3 | TRBV5-1 | few | - | TGCGCCAGCAGCTTGGGGCGGGCAGATACGCAGTATTTT | CASSLGRADTQYF
TRBJ2-3 | TRBV11-3 | - | TRBD2 | TGTGCCAGCAGCTTAGTAGCGGGAGGGTTAGATACGCAGTATTTT | CASSLVAGGLDTQYF
TRBJ1-1 | TRBV15 | - | - | TGTGCCACCAGCAGAGGAGGCGGGATCTCTCAAGCCTTCTTT | CATSRGGGISQAFF
TRBJ2-5 | TRBV7-6 | - | - | TGTGCCAGCAGCCGACCCCAAGAGACCCAGTACTTC | CASSRPQETQYF
TRBJ2-2 | TRBV7-2 | once | - | TGTGCCAGCAGCTTAGCCTATCGGGCTAGCGAGGGGGGGGAGCTGTTTTTT | CASSLAYRASEGGELFF
TRBJ2-5 | TRBV7-8 | - | - | TGTGCCAGCACCGTGATCAGGGCAACTCAAGAGACCCAGTACTTC | CASTVIRATQETQYF
TRBJ1-1 | TRBV2 | - | - | TGTGCCAGCGGTAGGGTGGCGAACACTGAAGCTTTCTTT | CASGRVANTEAFF
TRBJ2-1 | TRBV6-5 | once | - | TGTGCCAGCACCCGGAGGGGGGTAACCTACAATGAGCAGTTCTTC | CASTRRGVTYNEQFF
TRBJ1-1 | TRBV18 | - | - | TGTGCCAGCTCACCGCGTGGGGGGCGCGAGACTGAAGCTTTCTTT | CASSPRGGRETEAFF
TRBJ2-7 | TRBV23-1 | - | - | TGCGCCAGCAGTCAATCGCGTCGGGCCAAACGGGCCTACGAGCAGTACTTC | CASSQSRRAKRAYEQYF
TRBJ1-5 | TRBV6-5 | - | - | TGTGCCAGCAGCCTGGACGGGCTCAATCAGCCCCAGCATTTT | CASSLDGLNQPQHF
TRBJ2-7 | TRBV19 | - | TRBD2 | TGTGCCAGTAGTAAGGGACTAGCGGGAGGCTACGAGCAGTACTTC | CASSKGLAGGYEQYF
TRBJ1-2 | TRBV6-1 | - | - | TGTGCCAGCAGTGAAGCAAGCGGTAACTATGGCTACACCTTC | CASSEASGNYGYTF
TRBJ1-1 | TRBV5-1 | - | TRBD1 | TGCGCCAGCAGCTTGGGGGAAACAGGGGGCACTGAAGCTTTCTTT | CASSLGETGGTEAFF
TRBJ1-5 | TRBV10-1 | - | - | TGCGCCAGCAGTGCAGGGGCCTCCGGCAATCAGCCCCAGCATTTT | CASSAGASGNQPQHF
TRBJ2-3 | TRBV5-4 | - | TRBD2 | TGTGCCAGCTCTACCTCCGGGACTAGCGGGAGGGCCGGCACAGATACGCAGTATTTT | CASSTSGTSGRAGTDTQYF
TRBJ1-5 | TRBV7-9 | - | - | TGTGCCAGCAGCCTCGGACGAAACAATCAGCCCCAGCATTTT | CASSLGRNNQPQHF
TRBJ1-3 | TRBV14 | - | - | TGTGCCAGCAGCCAAGTCCCCGTTGGAAACACCATATATTTT | CASSQVPVGNTIYF
TRBJ2-3 | TRBV6-4 | - | TRBD2 | TGTGCCAGCAGTCCCGTTAAGACTAGCGGAAGCACAGATACGCAGTATTTT | CASSPVKTSGSTDTQYF
TRBJ2-1 | TRBV12-5 | once | TRBD1 | TGTGCTAGTGGCCCCGGACAGGCGAATAACAATGAGCAGTTCTTC | CASGPGQANNNEQFF
TRBJ2-3 | TRBV13 | - | - | TGTGCCAGCAGCTTAGGCGGGCGACTGTCAGATACGCAGTATTTT | CASSLGGRLSDTQYF
TRBJ2-1 | TRBV25-1 | - | - | TGTGCCAGCAGTGAAGTCTTAGCGGTCAATGGGAATGAGCAGTTCTTC | CASSEVLAVNGNEQFF
TRBJ2-5 | TRBV7-2 | - | - | TGTGCCAGCAGCCCAGGGTGGGCTAGACCAGAGACCCAGTACTTC | CASSPGWARPETQYF
TRBJ2-1 | TRBV27 | - | - | TGTGCCAGCAGTTACCTCGATCAGAAGGGGGAGCAGTTCTTC | CASSYLDQKGEQFF
TRBJ2-7 | TRBV7-2 | few | - | TGTGCCAGCAGCTTAGCGACAGCCACCTACGAGCAGTACTTC | CASSLATATYEQYF
TRBJ2-1 | TRBV29-1 | - | TRBD1 | TGCAGCGTTGAGCGGGACAGGGGGTATAATGAGCAGTTCTTC | CSVERDRGYNEQFF